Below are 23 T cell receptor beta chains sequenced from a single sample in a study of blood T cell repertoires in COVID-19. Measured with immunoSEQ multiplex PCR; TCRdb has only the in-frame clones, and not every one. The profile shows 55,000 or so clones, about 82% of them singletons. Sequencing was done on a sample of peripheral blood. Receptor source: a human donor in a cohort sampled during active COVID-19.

The CDR3 bases are TGTGCCAGCAGCCCCACCGGACAGGGGAGGTATGGCTACACCTTC. Translating gives CASSPTGQGRYGYTF. The genes are TRBV11-1 and TRBJ1-2; 9 nucleotides align to TRBD1. The CDR3 sequence is 15 residues long. The J segment lost 5 bases and the V segment lost 5 bases, leaving 9 bases of the junction unmatched. CDR1 and CDR2 (germline): SGHAT, FQDESV (reference sequence).

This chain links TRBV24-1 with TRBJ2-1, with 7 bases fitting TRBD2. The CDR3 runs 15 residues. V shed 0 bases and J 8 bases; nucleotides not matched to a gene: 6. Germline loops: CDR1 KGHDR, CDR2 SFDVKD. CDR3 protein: CATSDLNPGRYEQFF. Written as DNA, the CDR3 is TGTGCCACCAGTGATTTGAATCCCGGGAGGTATGAGCAGTTCTTC.

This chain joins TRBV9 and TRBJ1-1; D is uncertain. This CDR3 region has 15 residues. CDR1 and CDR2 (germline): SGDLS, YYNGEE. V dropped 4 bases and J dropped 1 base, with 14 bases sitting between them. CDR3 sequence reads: CASSPVAERNTEAFF. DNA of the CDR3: TGTGCCAGCAGCCCCGTTGCAGAAAGGAACACTGAAGCTTTCTTT.

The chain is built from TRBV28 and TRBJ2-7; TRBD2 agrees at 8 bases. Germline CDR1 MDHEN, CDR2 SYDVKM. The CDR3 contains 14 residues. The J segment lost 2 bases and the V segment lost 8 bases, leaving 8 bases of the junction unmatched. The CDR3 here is CASFTGGRTYEQYF. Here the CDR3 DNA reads TGTGCCAGCTTTACGGGCGGGAGGACCTACGAGCAGTACTTC.

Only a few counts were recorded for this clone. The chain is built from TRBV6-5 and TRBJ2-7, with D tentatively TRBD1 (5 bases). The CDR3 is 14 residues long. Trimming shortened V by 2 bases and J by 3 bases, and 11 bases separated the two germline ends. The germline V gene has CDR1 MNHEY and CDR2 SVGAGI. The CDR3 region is CASSYGAQLYEQYF. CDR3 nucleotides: TGTGCCAGCAGTTACGGGGCTCAGCTCTACGAGCAGTACTTC.

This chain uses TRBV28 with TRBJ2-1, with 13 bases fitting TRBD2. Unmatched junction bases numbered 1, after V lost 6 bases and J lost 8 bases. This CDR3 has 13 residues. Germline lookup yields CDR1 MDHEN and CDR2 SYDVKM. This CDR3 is CASRTSGRDEQFF. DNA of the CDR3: TGTGCCAGCAGAACTAGCGGGAGGGATGAGCAGTTCTTC.

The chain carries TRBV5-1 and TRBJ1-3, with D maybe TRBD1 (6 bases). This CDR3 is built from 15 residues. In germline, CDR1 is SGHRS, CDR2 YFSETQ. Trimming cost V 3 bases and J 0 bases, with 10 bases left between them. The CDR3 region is CASSSTGISGNTIYF. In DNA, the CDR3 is TGCGCCAGCAGCTCAACAGGGATCTCTGGAAACACCATATATTTT.

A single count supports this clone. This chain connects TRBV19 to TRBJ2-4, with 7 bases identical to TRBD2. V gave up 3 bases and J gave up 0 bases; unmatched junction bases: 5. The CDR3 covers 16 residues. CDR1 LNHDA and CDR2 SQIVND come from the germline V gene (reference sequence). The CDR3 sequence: CASSIGGGLAKNIQYF. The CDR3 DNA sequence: TGTGCCAGTAGTATCGGCGGGGGTCTAGCCAAAAACATTCAGTACTTC. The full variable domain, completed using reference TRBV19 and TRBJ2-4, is DGGITQSPKYLFRKEGQNVTLSCEQNLNHDAMYWYRQDPGQGLRLIYYSQIVNDFQKGDIAEGYSVSREKKESFPLTVTSAQKNPTAFYLCASSIGGGLAKNIQYFGAGTRLSVL.

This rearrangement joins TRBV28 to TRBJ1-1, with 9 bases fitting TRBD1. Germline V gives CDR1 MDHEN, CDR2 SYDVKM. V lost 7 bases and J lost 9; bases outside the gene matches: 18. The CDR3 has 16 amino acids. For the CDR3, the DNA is TGTGCCAGCACTTTCCGACCGGGACAGGGACACCCACAAGCTTTCTTT. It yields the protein CASTFRPGQGHPQAFF.

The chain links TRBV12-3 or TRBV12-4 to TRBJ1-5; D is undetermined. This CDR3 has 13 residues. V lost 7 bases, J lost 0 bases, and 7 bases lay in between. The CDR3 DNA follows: TGTGCCAGCACGGGGTTTAGCAATCAGCCCCAGCATTTT. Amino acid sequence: CASTGFSNQPQHF.

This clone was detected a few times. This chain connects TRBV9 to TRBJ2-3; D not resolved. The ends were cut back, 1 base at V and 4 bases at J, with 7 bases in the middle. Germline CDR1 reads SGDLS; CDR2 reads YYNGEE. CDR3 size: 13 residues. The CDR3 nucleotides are TGTGCCAGCAGCGTAACAGTCGCAGATACGCAGTATTTT. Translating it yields CASSVTVADTQYF.

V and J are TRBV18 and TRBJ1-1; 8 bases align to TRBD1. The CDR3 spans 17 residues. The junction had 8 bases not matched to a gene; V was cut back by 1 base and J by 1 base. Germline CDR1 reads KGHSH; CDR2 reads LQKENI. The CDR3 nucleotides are TGTGCCAGCTCACCACACCGTCCCGGGACAGGGAACACTGAAGCTTTCTTT. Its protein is CASSPHRPGTGNTEAFF.

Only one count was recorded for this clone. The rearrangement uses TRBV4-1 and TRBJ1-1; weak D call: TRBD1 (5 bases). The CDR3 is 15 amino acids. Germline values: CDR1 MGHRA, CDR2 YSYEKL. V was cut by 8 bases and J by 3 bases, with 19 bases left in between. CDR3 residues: CASSSRQGLDTEAFF. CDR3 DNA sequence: TGCGCCAGCTCGAGCCGGCAGGGCTTGGACACTGAAGCTTTCTTT.

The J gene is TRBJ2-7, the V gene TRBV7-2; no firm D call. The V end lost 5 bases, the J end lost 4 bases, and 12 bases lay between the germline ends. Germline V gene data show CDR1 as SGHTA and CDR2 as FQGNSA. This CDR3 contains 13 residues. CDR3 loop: CASSNTKRYEQYF. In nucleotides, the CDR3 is TGTGCCAGCAGCAATACTAAAAGGTACGAGCAGTACTTC.

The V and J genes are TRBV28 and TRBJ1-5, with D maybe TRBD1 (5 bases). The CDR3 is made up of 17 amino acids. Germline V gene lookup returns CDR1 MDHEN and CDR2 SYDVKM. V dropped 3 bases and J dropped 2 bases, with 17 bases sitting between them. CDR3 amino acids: CASSFPRAGRRNQPQHF. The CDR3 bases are TGTGCCAGCAGTTTTCCGAGGGCGGGACGACGCAATCAGCCCCAGCATTTT.

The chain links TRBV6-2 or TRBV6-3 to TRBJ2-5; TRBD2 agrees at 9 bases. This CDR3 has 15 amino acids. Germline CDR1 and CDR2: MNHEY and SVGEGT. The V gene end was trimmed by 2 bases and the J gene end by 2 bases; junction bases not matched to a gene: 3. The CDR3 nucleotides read TGTGCCAGCAGTTACGCGGGAGGGGGACAAGAGACCCAGTACTTC. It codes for CASSYAGGGQETQYF.

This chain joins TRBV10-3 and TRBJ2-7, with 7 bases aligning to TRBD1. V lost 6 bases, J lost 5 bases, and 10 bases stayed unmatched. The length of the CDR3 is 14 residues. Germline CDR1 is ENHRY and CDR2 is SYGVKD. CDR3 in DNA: TGTGCCATCAGCGGGGACAGCATTCCCCACGAGCAGTACTTC. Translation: CAISGDSIPHEQYF.

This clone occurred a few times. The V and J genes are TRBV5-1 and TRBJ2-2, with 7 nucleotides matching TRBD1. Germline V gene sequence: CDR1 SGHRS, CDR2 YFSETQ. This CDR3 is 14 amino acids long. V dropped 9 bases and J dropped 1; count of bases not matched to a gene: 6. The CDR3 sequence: CATGQAKNTGELFF. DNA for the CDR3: TGCGCCACCGGACAGGCCAAGAACACCGGGGAGCTGTTTTTT.

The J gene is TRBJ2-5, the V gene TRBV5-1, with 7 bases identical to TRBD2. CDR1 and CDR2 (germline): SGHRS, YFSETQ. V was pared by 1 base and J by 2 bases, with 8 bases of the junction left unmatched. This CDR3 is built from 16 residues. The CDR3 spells CASSLLAGVGQETQYF. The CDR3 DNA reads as TGCGCCAGCAGCTTGTTGGCGGGAGTGGGGCAAGAGACCCAGTACTTC.

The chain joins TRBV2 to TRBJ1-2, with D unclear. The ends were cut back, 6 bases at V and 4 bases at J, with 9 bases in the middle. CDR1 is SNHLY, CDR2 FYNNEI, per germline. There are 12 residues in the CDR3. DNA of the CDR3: TGTGCCAGCAGATCAGAGGGCTATGGCTACACCTTC. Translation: CASRSEGYGYTF.

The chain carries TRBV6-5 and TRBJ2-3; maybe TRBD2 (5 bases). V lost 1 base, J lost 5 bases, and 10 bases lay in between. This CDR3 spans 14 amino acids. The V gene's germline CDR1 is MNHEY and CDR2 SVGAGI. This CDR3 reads CASSYWGEKDTQYF. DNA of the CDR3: TGTGCCAGCAGTTACTGGGGAGAGAAAGATACGCAGTATTTT.

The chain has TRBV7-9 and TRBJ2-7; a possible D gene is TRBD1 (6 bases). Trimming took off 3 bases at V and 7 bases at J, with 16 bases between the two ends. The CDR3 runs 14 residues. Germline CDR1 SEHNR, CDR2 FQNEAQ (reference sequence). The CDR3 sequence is CASSLGTPFREQYF. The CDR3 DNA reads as TGTGCCAGCAGCTTGGGGACACCCTTTAGGGAGCAGTACTTC.

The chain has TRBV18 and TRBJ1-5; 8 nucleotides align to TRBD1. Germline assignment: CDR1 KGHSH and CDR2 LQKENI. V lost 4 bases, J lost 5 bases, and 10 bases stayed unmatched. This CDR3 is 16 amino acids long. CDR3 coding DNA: TGTGCCAGCTCACGAAAGCGGGACAGGACATATCAGCCCCAGCATTTT. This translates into CASSRKRDRTYQPQHF.